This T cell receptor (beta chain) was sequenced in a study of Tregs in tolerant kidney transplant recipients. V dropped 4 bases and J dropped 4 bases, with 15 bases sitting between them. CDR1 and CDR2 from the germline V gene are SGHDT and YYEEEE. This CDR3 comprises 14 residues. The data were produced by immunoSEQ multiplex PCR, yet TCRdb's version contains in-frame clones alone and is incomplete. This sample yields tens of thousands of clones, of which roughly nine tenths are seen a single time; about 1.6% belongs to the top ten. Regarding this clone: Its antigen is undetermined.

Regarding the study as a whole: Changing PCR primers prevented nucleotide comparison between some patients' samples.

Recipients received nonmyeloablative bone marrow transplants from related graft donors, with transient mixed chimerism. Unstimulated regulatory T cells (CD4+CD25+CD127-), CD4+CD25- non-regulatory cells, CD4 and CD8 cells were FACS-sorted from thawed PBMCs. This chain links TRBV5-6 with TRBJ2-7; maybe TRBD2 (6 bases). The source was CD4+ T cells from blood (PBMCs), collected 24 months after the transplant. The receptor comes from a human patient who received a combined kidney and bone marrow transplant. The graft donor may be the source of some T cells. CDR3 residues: CASSLPGLYYEQYF. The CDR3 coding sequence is TGTGCCAGCAGCCTACCGGGACTTTATTACGAGCAGTACTTC.